These 23 T cell receptor beta chains were all obtained from the same sample, sequenced in a study of CD8+ T cells in alopecia areata. RNA was isolated and reverse transcribed to cDNA, the sequencing template. Profiled with immunoSEQ multiplex PCR; TCRdb holds only in-frame clones, not every one. Of 60,000 to 90,000 clones in the sample, around two thirds were seen once. The treatment denotes: oral pan-JAK inhibitor, 5-10 mg twice daily. The sample was CD8+ T cells sorted from blood, taken at week 24, from a patient treated with tofacitinib. All receptors derive from a human donor with alopecia areata.

In this sample, this clone is medium-sized. This sample includes further DNA sequences coding for the same CDR3. The V call is TRBV7-9, the J call TRBJ2-2; D unclear. This CDR3 contains 13 residues. Germline values: CDR1 SEHNR, CDR2 FQNEAQ (reference sequence). V lost 2 bases, J lost 0 bases, and 1 base lay in between. For the CDR3, the DNA is TGTGCCAGCAGCTTAACGAACACCGGGGAGCTGTTTTTT. Its translation: CASSLTNTGELFF.

A single count supports this clone. The V gene is TRBV4-1, the J gene TRBJ2-1; 10 bases match TRBD2. Trimming at V came to 7 bases and at J to 5 bases, leaving 5 bases not matched to a gene. The CDR3 has 14 amino acids. The germline V gene has CDR1 MGHRA and CDR2 YSYEKL. CDR3 in DNA: TGCGCCAGCACGGCTAGCGGGGGCCACAATGAGCAGTTCTTC. Translated, it gives CASTASGGHNEQFF.

The chain's CDR3 is CASSDKNTGELFF. The CDR3 DNA follows: TGTGCCAGCAGTGACAAGAACACCGGGGAGCTGTTTTTT. The gene calls are TRBV6-5 and TRBJ2-2; D remains ambiguous. Trimming removed 5 bases at V and 1 base at J, with 5 bases between. The V gene's germline CDR1 is MNHEY and CDR2 SVGAGI. CDR3 length equals 13 residues.

This sequence joins TRBV6-1 and TRBJ2-7; TRBD2 aligns across 12 bases. Germline CDR1 and CDR2: MNHNS and SASEGT. V lost 0 bases, J lost 2 bases, and 2 bases stayed unmatched. The CDR3 is 16 amino acids. The CDR3 region is CASSEARLAGAYEQYF. As DNA, the CDR3 is TGTGCCAGCAGTGAAGCGCGACTAGCGGGAGCCTACGAGCAGTACTTC.

This rearrangement joins TRBV29-1 to TRBJ2-5; 8 nucleotides match TRBD2. CDR3 length: 14 amino acids. Losses at the gene ends were 4 bases for V and 5 bases for J; bases not matched to a gene: 9. Germline assignment: CDR1 SQVTM and CDR2 ANQGSEA. Written as DNA, the CDR3 is TGCAGCGTTGGGGACGTAGCGGGGATGGAGACCCAGTACTTC. Translating gives CSVGDVAGMETQYF.

The count of this clone is one. V gene TRBV7-3 combines with J gene TRBJ2-5, with D possibly matching TRBD1 (5 bases). Germline assignment: CDR1 SGHTA and CDR2 FQGTGA. This CDR3 has 15 amino acids. Between the trimmed V and J ends, which lost 2 bases and 1 base, there was a span of 11 bases. CDR3 in DNA: TGTGCCAGCAGCTTAGGCAGGGCTATCCAAGAGACCCAGTACTTC. The encoded protein is CASSLGRAIQETQYF.

The chain uses TRBV4-3 and TRBJ2-1; the D gene could be TRBD1 or TRBD2 (5 bases each). Germline loops: CDR1 LGHNA, CDR2 YSLEER. V gave up 6 bases and J gave up 6 bases, with 18 bases separating them. The CDR3 is made up of 15 amino acids. CDR3 coding DNA: TGCGCCAGCAGTCCAGGGACCCATTTTCTCAATGAGCAGTTCTTC. Translating it yields CASSPGTHFLNEQFF.

In its sample, this clone was seen a few times. The rearrangement joins TRBV7-9 to TRBJ1-1, with D perhaps TRBD1 (5 bases). V was shortened by 8 bases and J by 6 bases, with 19 bases between the two germline ends. CDR1 and CDR2 from the germline V gene are SEHNR and FQNEAQ (reference sequence). This CDR3 is built from 14 residues. The CDR3, as DNA: TGTGCCAGCCCCACGCCCTACGGGGGGGCTGAAGCTTTCTTT. The encoded protein is CASPTPYGGAEAFF.

This clone was detected many times. An end of the junction differs from the germline gene, which may be a read error. The gene calls are TRBV6-4 and TRBJ2-6, with D possibly being TRBD1 (6 bases). Germline CDR1 reads MRHNA; CDR2 reads SNTAGT. The CDR3 covers 16 residues. The CDR3 DNA sequence: TGTGCCAGCAGTTACTCGTTGACAGGTGGGGCCAACGTCCTGACTTTC. Protein sequence: CASSYSLTGGANVLTF.

The chain combines TRBV9 with TRBJ2-1; 11 bases fit TRBD2. CDR3 length equals 13 residues. The V and J ends lost 4 bases and 10 bases, in that order; junction bases with no gene match: 4. Germline values: CDR1 SGDLS, CDR2 YYNGEE. CDR3 region: CASSQGLADEQFF. The DNA of the CDR3 is TGTGCCAGCAGCCAGGGACTAGCGGACGAGCAGTTCTTC.

In this sample, this clone turned up once. This chain's CDR3 is CASSLGKGVSTDTQYF. CDR3 in DNA: TGTGCCAGCAGCTTAGGAAAGGGAGTCAGCACAGATACGCAGTATTTT. The chain joins TRBV7-9 to TRBJ2-3; a weak D match, TRBD2 (5 bases). Trimming left V 1 base short and J 0 bases short, with 11 bases between. CDR3 length: 16 residues. Germline V gene lookup returns CDR1 SEHNR and CDR2 FQNEAQ (reference sequence).

V usage is TRBV9 and J usage is TRBJ2-3; 7 nucleotides line up with TRBD1. The CDR3 is made up of 17 amino acids. Germline V CDR1 and CDR2: SGDLS, YYNGEE. J gave up 0 bases and V 0 bases, and 7 bases lay outside the gene matches. The CDR3, as DNA: TGTGCCAGCAGCGTAGCCTCCTTGGGACAGAGCACAGATACGCAGTATTTT. It translates to CASSVASLGQSTDTQYF.

The V call is TRBV4-3, the J call TRBJ2-1; 9 bases are a match to TRBD2. The CDR3 extends over 18 amino acids. CDR1 is LGHNA and CDR2 is YSLEER in the germline V gene. J gave up 0 bases and V 0 bases, and 6 bases lay outside the gene matches. CDR3 protein: CASSQDSLAGSSYNEQFF. The CDR3 region has the DNA TGCGCCAGCAGCCAAGATAGCCTAGCGGGGAGCTCCTACAATGAGCAGTTCTTC.

The rearrangement links TRBV15 to TRBJ1-6; 9 nucleotides agree with TRBD1. The V segment lost 3 bases and the J segment 1 base; nucleotides outside the gene matches: 7. Germline V gene sequence: CDR1 LNHNV, CDR2 YYDKDF (reference sequence). CDR3 length: 18 residues. CDR3 amino acids: CATSSNKDRGSYNSPLHF. The CDR3 DNA reads as TGTGCCACCAGCAGCAATAAGGACAGGGGTTCCTATAATTCACCCCTCCACTTT.

The CDR3 nucleotides are TGCGCCAGCAGCCAAGATTCGTCCTCAGGGATTCTTAATACGCAGTATTTT. This gives the protein CASSQDSSSGILNTQYF. The chain employs TRBV4-1 and TRBJ2-3; a weak D match, TRBD1 (5 bases). The CDR3 is 17 residues long. Trimming cost V 0 bases and J 7 bases, with 20 bases left between them. Germline assignment: CDR1 MGHRA and CDR2 YSYEKL.

The V gene is TRBV6-1, the J gene TRBJ2-7; 9 bases map to TRBD1. The CDR3 covers 17 residues. Germline assignment: CDR1 MNHNS and CDR2 SASEGT. The J segment lost 4 bases and the V segment lost 2 bases, leaving 12 bases of the junction unmatched. The CDR3 loop is CASSEREPGQGLYEQYF. Written as DNA, the CDR3 is TGTGCCAGCAGTGAAAGAGAACCGGGACAGGGCTTGTACGAGCAGTACTTC.

The chain recombines TRBV4-1 with TRBJ2-7; either TRBD1 or TRBD2 may supply D (5 bases each). The CDR3 consists of 18 residues. Germline values: CDR1 MGHRA, CDR2 YSYEKL. Trimming pared 0 bases from V and 0 bases from J, leaving 18 bases between. The CDR3 region is CASSQDSLLRGSSYEQYF. The DNA for the CDR3 is TGCGCCAGCAGCCAAGATAGTCTCTTGAGGGGAAGCTCCTACGAGCAGTACTTC.

This clone is medium-sized. The chain joins TRBV4-2 to TRBJ2-1; 11 bases align to TRBD2. The germline CDR1 and CDR2 sequences are LGHNA and YNFKEQ. This CDR3 region has 16 residues. The V segment lost 0 bases and the J segment 2 bases; nucleotides outside the gene matches: 0. The CDR3 region is CASSQDSGGAYNEQFF. The CDR3 DNA sequence: TGTGCCAGCAGCCAAGATAGCGGGGGGGCCTACAATGAGCAGTTCTTC.

This sequence joins TRBV4-1 and TRBJ2-1; 12 bases align to TRBD2. The CDR3 totals 15 residues. J lost 7 bases, V lost 1 base, and 2 bases had no gene match. Germline V gives CDR1 MGHRA, CDR2 YSYEKL. DNA for the CDR3: TGCGCCAGCAGCCAAGGACTAGCGGGAGTGAATGAGCAGTTCTTC. Residues: CASSQGLAGVNEQFF.

V and J are TRBV12-5 and TRBJ2-2; D possibly corresponds to TRBD1 (5 bases). The length of the CDR3 is 11 residues. V gave up 5 bases and J gave up 7 bases, with 5 bases separating them. The germline gives CDR1 LGHNT, CDR2 FRNRAP. CDR3 protein: CASGRGGELFF. The CDR3 nucleotides read TGTGCTAGTGGTAGGGGCGGGGAGCTGTTTTTT.

This chain joins TRBV12-5 and TRBJ1-1; a possible D gene is TRBD1 (5 bases). The CDR3 covers 16 residues. V shed 7 bases and J shed 0 bases, with 18 bases lying between them. Germline CDR1 reads LGHNT; CDR2 reads FRNRAP. The CDR3 bases are TGTGCTAGTGCCCCCCGGGACGAACAGATGAACACTGAAGCTTTCTTT. Protein sequence: CASAPRDEQMNTEAFF.

This clone was found a few times. The rearrangement joins TRBV27 to TRBJ2-3; 8 bases are shared with TRBD2. J lost 5 bases, V lost 3 bases, and 10 bases had no gene match. The CDR3 consists of 16 residues. CDR1 is MNHEY and CDR2 is SMNVEV in the germline V gene (reference sequence). The CDR3 bases are TGTGCCAGCAGTTTGGGAAGCGGGAGAGTGTTAGATACGCAGTATTTT. This translates into CASSLGSGRVLDTQYF.

The chain employs TRBV7-3 and TRBJ2-3; D perhaps matches TRBD1 (5 bases). Germline CDR1 and CDR2: SGHTA and FQGTGA. Trimming pared 5 bases from V and 0 bases from J, leaving 12 bases between. The CDR3 is made up of 15 amino acids. The CDR3 spells CASSVTGASTDTQYF. In DNA form, the CDR3 reads TGTGCCAGCAGCGTCACAGGAGCTAGCACAGATACGCAGTATTTT.